A single sample gave rise to the 15 T cell receptor beta chains below, sequenced in a study of blood T cell repertoires in COVID-19. TCRdb's copy holds only in-frame clones and misses some; the assay was immunoSEQ multiplex PCR. The sample contains about 170,000 clones, approximately 85% of which appear only once. Sequencing was performed on peripheral blood. These receptors came from a man aged 55 to 69 who had recovered from COVID-19.

This chain joins TRBV29-1 and TRBJ2-5; D might be TRBD1 (5 bases). CDR1 is SQVTM, CDR2 ANQGSEA, per germline. The CDR3 is 14 residues long. V shed 6 bases and J shed 1 base, with 15 bases lying between them. The CDR3 protein is CSVPGIPSQETQYF. Here the CDR3 DNA reads TGCAGCGTACCAGGGATCCCATCCCAAGAGACCCAGTACTTC.

The rearrangement joins TRBV3-1 (or the pseudogene TRBV3-2) to TRBJ1-4; TRBD1 is a possible D gene (6 bases). Germline assignment: CDR1 LGHDT and CDR2 YNNKEL (reference sequence). The CDR3 loop spans 16 amino acids. V was cut by 3 bases and J by 10 bases, with 21 bases left in between. The CDR3 protein is CASSQLHTYREGKLFF. CDR3 nucleotides: TGTGCCAGCAGCCAGTTACATACGTACAGGGAGGGAAAACTGTTTTTT.

The chain recombines TRBV27 with TRBJ1-2, with no clear D. The CDR3 loop spans 14 amino acids. Germline CDR1 reads MNHEY; CDR2 reads SMNVEV (reference sequence). Between the trimmed V and J ends, which lost 1 base and 1 base, there was a span of 7 bases. The CDR3 DNA is TGTGCCAGCAGTTTATATCCGGGTAACTATGGCTACACCTTC. Translation gives CASSLYPGNYGYTF.

This clone was seen more than once but under ten times. CDR3 DNA: TGTGCCAGCAGCCTGGGGACAGGGTTTGGCGGGGAGCTGTTTTTT. This codes for CASSLGTGFGGELFF. The chain joins TRBV9 to TRBJ2-2, with 9 bases matching TRBD1. The V segment lost 4 bases and the J segment 7 bases; nucleotides outside the gene matches: 8. The CDR3 totals 15 residues. In germline, CDR1 is SGDLS, CDR2 YYNGEE.

CDR3: CASSLRGSGANVLTF. For the CDR3, the DNA is TGTGCCAGCAGCTTAAGGGGTAGTGGGGCCAACGTCCTGACTTTC. This sequence joins TRBV7-9 and TRBJ2-6; weak D call: TRBD1 (5 bases). V was trimmed by 2 bases and J by 3 bases, leaving 8 bases between them. Germline CDR1 reads SEHNR; CDR2 reads FQNEAQ (reference sequence). This CDR3 spans 15 amino acids.

Here the CDR3 DNA reads TGTGCCAGCAGTCCGCGTGGGGCCTTGGGTACTGAAGCTTTCTTT. This gives the protein CASSPRGALGTEAFF. The chain links TRBV6-6 to TRBJ1-1; D perhaps matches TRBD1 (5 bases). The ends were cut back, 5 bases at V and 5 bases at J, with 18 bases in the middle. Germline CDR1 MNHNY, CDR2 SVGAGI (reference sequence). CDR3 length: 15 residues.

This chain connects TRBV12-5 to TRBJ1-6, with D possibly being TRBD1 (6 bases). The V end was cut by 4 bases, the J end by 0 bases, with 19 bases between. The CDR3 sequence is 19 residues long. CDR1 is LGHNT and CDR2 is FRNRAP in the germline V gene. CDR3 bases: TGTGCTAGTGGTTCCATACTCGGACAGCTTAGCTCCTATAATTCACCCCTCCACTTT. It is translated as CASGSILGQLSSYNSPLHF.

The CDR3 spells CAGREIYGYTF. The DNA for the CDR3 is TGTGCCGGAAGGGAGATCTATGGCTACACCTTC. V gene TRBV30 combines with J gene TRBJ1-2; D is undetermined. The length of the CDR3 is 11 residues. V was shortened by 8 bases and J by 4 bases, with 11 bases between the two germline ends. Germline values: CDR1 GTSNPN, CDR2 SVGIG (reference sequence).

This clone has a single count. The J gene is TRBJ1-1, the V gene TRBV11-2, with 9 nucleotides matching TRBD1. The ends lost 5 bases at V and 8 bases at J; junction bases unmatched: 3. Germline values: CDR1 SGHAT, CDR2 FQNNGV. CDR3 size: 12 residues. The CDR3 is CASSLDRGEAFF. CDR3 in DNA: TGTGCCAGCAGCCTCGACAGGGGGGAAGCTTTCTTT.

The chain is built from TRBV29-1 and TRBJ1-2, with D unclear. Trimming took off 7 bases at V and 7 bases at J, with 10 bases between the two ends. The CDR3 loop spans 10 amino acids. The germline gives CDR1 SQVTM, CDR2 ANQGSEA. CDR3 sequence: CSASEGGYTF. As DNA, the CDR3 is TGCAGCGCCAGCGAAGGTGGCTACACCTTC.

This chain joins TRBV5-1 and TRBJ2-1; no firm D call. The germline CDR1 and CDR2 sequences are SGHRS and YFSETQ. V lost 0 bases to trimming and J lost 7 bases, with 8 bases between them. The CDR3 totals 13 residues. The CDR3 DNA is TGCGCCAGCAGCTTGGTTCCCAAAAATGAGCAGTTCTTC. Translation: CASSLVPKNEQFF.

The chain is built from TRBV29-1 and TRBJ1-6; D not certain. With 4 bases removed from V and 5 bases from J, the gap between germline ends came to 6 bases. Germline CDR1 is SQVTM and CDR2 is ANQGSEA. CDR3 size: 12 residues. The CDR3 nucleotides are TGCAGCGTTGGTTCAGATAATTCACCCCTCCACTTT. Its translation: CSVGSDNSPLHF.

This clone is a singleton in its sample. The chain uses TRBV9 and TRBJ2-2; maybe TRBD1 (6 bases). The V gene's germline CDR1 is SGDLS and CDR2 YYNGEE. This CDR3 region has 16 residues. Trimming removed 3 bases from V and 7 bases from J, with 19 bases in between. The CDR3 sequence is CASSEWGQSGGGELFF. The CDR3 DNA is TGTGCCAGCAGCGAGTGGGGACAATCCGGCGGCGGGGAGCTGTTTTTT.

The V gene is TRBV11-2, the J gene TRBJ2-6, with 7 bases aligning to TRBD1. This CDR3 is 20 amino acids long. V lost 0 bases, J lost 0 bases, and 11 bases stayed unmatched. Germline V gives CDR1 SGHAT, CDR2 FQNNGV. The CDR3 bases are TGTGCCAGCAGCTTAGATTTGTTAGGGGGCCCCAGCTCTGGGGCCAACGTCCTGACTTTC. This encodes CASSLDLLGGPSSGANVLTF.

On this clone: Its ends do not fully match the called genes, so a read error is possible. The chain is built from TRBV6-5 and TRBJ2-7, with TRBD1 matching 10 bases. The germline CDR1 and CDR2 sequences are MNHEY and SVGAGI. The CDR3 is 15 residues long. The CDR3 spells CASIYRGTGVGEQYF. CDR3 coding DNA: TGTGCCAGCATTTACCGGGGGACAGGGGTTGGGGAGCAGTACTTC.